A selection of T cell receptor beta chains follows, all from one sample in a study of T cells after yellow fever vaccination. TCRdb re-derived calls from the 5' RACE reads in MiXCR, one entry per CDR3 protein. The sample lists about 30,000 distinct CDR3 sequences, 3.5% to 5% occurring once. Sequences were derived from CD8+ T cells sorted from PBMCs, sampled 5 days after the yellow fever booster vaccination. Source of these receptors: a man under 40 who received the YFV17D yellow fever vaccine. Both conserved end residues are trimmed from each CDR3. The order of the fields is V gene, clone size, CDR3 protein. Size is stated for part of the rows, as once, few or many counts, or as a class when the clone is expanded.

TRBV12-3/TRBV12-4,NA,ASSLGSTATIDEQY
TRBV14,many,ASSRPLSYEQY
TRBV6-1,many,ASSPGPNTEAF
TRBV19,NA,ASSMPGQGTYEQY
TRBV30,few,AWSKEDGYT
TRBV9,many,ASSVGGNTIY
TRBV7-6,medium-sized,ASSPIGQGSYGYT
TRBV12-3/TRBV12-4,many,ASSFWGYEQY
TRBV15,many,ATSRDIGTVDHEQY
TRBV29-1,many,SVVGPPGLVNNEQF
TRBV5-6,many,ASSTGTSGKETQY